This T cell receptor beta chain was observed in a study of Graves' ophthalmopathy and Graves' hyperthyroidism. Amplification of TCR beta CDR3 regions used RNA transcripts. HTBI primers were used in a first-round RT-PCR, which preceded a second-round multiplex PCR. Via MiXCR, TCRdb re-called the multiplex PCR reads, giving one row per CDR3 protein. The sample lists about 380,000 distinct CDR3 sequences, over 15% occurring once. In its sample, this clonotype was seen many times. V lost 4 bases, J lost 8 bases, and 11 bases lay in between. Germline V CDR1 and CDR2: SGHTA, FQGNSA. This CDR3 has 12 amino acids.

J is TRBJ1-2 and V is TRBV7-2; D is unresolved. Specimen: peripheral blood. The source is a woman between 18 and 30 years old with stable Graves' hyperthyroidism. For the CDR3, the DNA is TGTGCCAGCAGCTCAGCCGGGAGAGGCTACACCTTC. Its protein product is CASSSAGRGYTF.